Each of the 13 T cell receptor beta chains below was sequenced from the same sample in a study of cytomegalovirus exposure and HLA in healthy donors. TCRdb keeps only in-frame clones here, not all; method: immunoSEQ multiplex PCR. The sample has about 220,000 clones; over 80% are singletons. Sequencing input: PBMCs. These receptors were collected from a woman aged 18-30 years in good health and CMV-seronegative.

The J gene is TRBJ1-2, the V gene TRBV19; the D gene is possibly TRBD1 (5 bases). Trimming took 2 bases from V and 0 from J, leaving 10 bases between them. Looked up from germline, CDR1 is LNHDA and CDR2 is SQIVND (reference sequence). The CDR3 contains 15 residues. This CDR3 reads CASSIRGPPNYGYTF. The CDR3 DNA sequence: TGTGCCAGTAGTATAAGGGGCCCTCCTAACTATGGCTACACCTTC. Complete variable domain (other parts from reference TRBV19 and TRBJ1-2): DGGITQSPKYLFRKEGQNVTLSCEQNLNHDAMYWYRQDPGQGLRLIYYSQIVNDFQKGDIAEGYSVSREKKESFPLTVTSAQKNPTAFYLCASSIRGPPNYGYTFGSGTRLTVV.

The rearrangement joins TRBV6-4 to TRBJ2-7, with TRBD1 as a possible D gene (6 bases). This CDR3 region has 14 residues. The V end lost 6 bases, the J end lost 6 bases, and 18 bases lay between the germline ends. Germline CDR1 MRHNA, CDR2 SNTAGT. CDR3 residues: CASRERGTWLEQYF. In nucleotides, the CDR3 is TGTGCCAGCAGAGAAAGGGGGACCTGGCTCGAGCAGTACTTC.

The J gene is TRBJ2-7, the V gene TRBV27; the match to TRBD1 covers 8 bases. Germline V CDR1 and CDR2: MNHEY, SMNVEV (reference sequence). Losses at the gene ends were 8 bases for V and 2 bases for J; bases not matched to a gene: 8. The CDR3 consists of 14 residues. The CDR3 sequence: CASGTGTGPYEQYF. For the CDR3, the DNA is TGTGCCAGCGGAACAGGGACAGGTCCCTACGAGCAGTACTTC.

The J gene is TRBJ2-7, the V gene TRBV12-5; TRBD1 aligns across 9 bases. From germline, CDR1 is LGHNT and CDR2 FRNRAP. J was trimmed by 5 bases and V by 7 bases; bases with no gene match: 6. The CDR3 extends over 13 amino acids. The CDR3 here is CASAGQGIHEQYF. The CDR3 region has the DNA TGTGCTAGTGCCGGACAGGGGATCCACGAGCAGTACTTC.

The chain uses TRBV7-2 and TRBJ2-3, with 7 bases aligning to TRBD2. Germline lookup yields CDR1 SGHTA and CDR2 FQGNSA. CDR3 size: 14 residues. V lost 4 bases and J lost 5; bases outside the gene matches: 6. The DNA for the CDR3 is TGTGCCAGCAGCTCCGGACTAGGAGTAGATACGCAGTATTTT. Protein product: CASSSGLGVDTQYF.

The rearrangement joins TRBV7-3 to TRBJ2-1, with 12 bases identical to TRBD2. Germline V gene lookup returns CDR1 SGHTA and CDR2 FQGTGA. V was pared by 5 bases and J by 1 base, with 6 bases of the junction left unmatched. CDR3 length: 17 residues. CDR3 in amino acids: CASSPSSGRGSYNEQFF. CDR3 DNA: TGTGCCAGCAGCCCCTCTAGCGGGAGGGGTTCCTACAATGAGCAGTTCTTC.

The CDR3 protein is CASSAGTGKETQYF. The CDR3 nucleotides read TGTGCCAGCAGTGCGGGGACAGGGAAGGAGACCCAGTACTTC. V usage is TRBV25-1 and J usage is TRBJ2-5, with 9 bases lining up with TRBD1. Looked up from germline, CDR1 is MGHDK and CDR2 is SYGVNS. Germline trimming cut 4 bases from V and 5 bases from J; bases unmatched to any gene: 5. The CDR3 covers 14 residues.

J is TRBJ2-7 and V is TRBV13; D is perhaps TRBD2 (6 bases). The CDR3 consists of 14 residues. The germline V and J ends were trimmed by 3 bases and 0 bases, with 9 bases remaining between them. Germline V lookup: CDR1 PRHDT, CDR2 FYEKMQ (reference sequence). The CDR3 loop is CASSLSGSSYEQYF. CDR3 DNA sequence: TGTGCCAGCAGCTTGTCCGGGAGCTCCTACGAGCAGTACTTC.

The chain is built from TRBV5-4 and TRBJ2-1; 8 bases agree with TRBD1. Trimming at V came to 3 bases and at J to 3 bases, leaving 5 bases not matched to a gene. The CDR3 length is 15 residues. Germline V gene lookup returns CDR1 SGHNT and CDR2 YYREEE (reference sequence). The CDR3 sequence is CASSSQGQDYNEQFF. The DNA of the CDR3 is TGTGCCAGCAGCTCGCAGGGACAGGACTACAATGAGCAGTTCTTC.

This clone has only one observation. This chain links TRBV7-3 with TRBJ2-1, with 8 bases fitting TRBD2. This CDR3 spans 15 amino acids. Germline trimming cut 5 bases from V and 5 bases from J; bases unmatched to any gene: 8. CDR1 and CDR2 (germline): SGHTA, FQGTGA. This CDR3 is CASSRMGLGDNEQFF. CDR3 coding DNA: TGTGCCAGCAGCCGCATGGGACTAGGGGACAATGAGCAGTTCTTC.

The rearrangement uses TRBV29-1 and TRBJ1-1, with D unclear. Germline CDR1 SQVTM, CDR2 ANQGSEA. V was shortened by 3 bases and J by 5 bases, with 4 bases between the two germline ends. The CDR3 is made up of 10 amino acids. The CDR3 nucleotides read TGCAGCGTTGATCCGACTGAAGCTTTCTTT. It translates to CSVDPTEAFF. Drawing the rest from reference TRBV29-1 and TRBJ1-1, the complete variable domain is SAVISQKPSRDICQRGTSLTIQCQVDSQVTMMFWYRQQPGQSLTLIATANQGSEATYESGFVIDKFPISRPNLTFSTLTVSNMSPEDSSIYLCSVDPTEAFFGQGTRLTVV.

The genes are TRBV9 and TRBJ1-1; TRBD1 matches at 7 bases. V lost 4 bases and J lost 5; bases outside the gene matches: 8. Germline V lookup: CDR1 SGDLS, CDR2 YYNGEE. The CDR3 has 14 residues. CDR3 region: CASSLTGVGTEAFF. CDR3 nucleotides: TGTGCCAGCAGCCTAACAGGGGTAGGGACTGAAGCTTTCTTT.

This clone was seen only a few times. V usage is TRBV6-1 and J usage is TRBJ1-3; D is ambiguous. Per the germline V gene, CDR1 is MNHNS and CDR2 is SASEGT. This CDR3 spans 15 amino acids. Trimming stripped 2 bases from V and 0 bases from J, with 8 bases between. The CDR3 is CASSERVASGNTIYF. For the CDR3, the DNA is TGTGCCAGCAGTGAACGGGTGGCCTCTGGAAACACCATATATTTT.